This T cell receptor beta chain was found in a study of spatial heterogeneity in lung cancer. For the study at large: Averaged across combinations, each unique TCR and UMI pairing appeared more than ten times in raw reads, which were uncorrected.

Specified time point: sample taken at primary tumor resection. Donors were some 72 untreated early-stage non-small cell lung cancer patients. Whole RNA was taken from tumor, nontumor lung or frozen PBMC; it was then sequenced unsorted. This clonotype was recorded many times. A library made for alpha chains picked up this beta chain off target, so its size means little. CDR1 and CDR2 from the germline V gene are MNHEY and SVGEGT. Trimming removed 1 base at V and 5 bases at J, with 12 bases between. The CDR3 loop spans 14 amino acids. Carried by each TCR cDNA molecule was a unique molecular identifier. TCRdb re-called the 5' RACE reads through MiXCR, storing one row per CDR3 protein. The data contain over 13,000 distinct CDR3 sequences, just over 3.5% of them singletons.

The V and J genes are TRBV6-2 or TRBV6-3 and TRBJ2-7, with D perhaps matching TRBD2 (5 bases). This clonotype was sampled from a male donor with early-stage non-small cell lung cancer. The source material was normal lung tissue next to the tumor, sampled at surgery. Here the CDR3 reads CASSYLGVGDEQYF. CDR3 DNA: TGTGCCAGCAGTTACTTGGGAGTCGGTGACGAGCAGTACTTC.